This is a list of T cell receptor beta chains from one sample in a study of shared clonotypes between healthy human individuals. Sequenced by immunoSEQ multiplex PCR; TCRdb stores in-frame clones only, minus some. The sample records roughly 2.5 million clones, around 90% being singletons. Specimen: naive CD4+ T cells sorted from blood. These receptors originate from a young man in good health. The CDR3 runs from the conserved cysteine through the conserved F or W. The D gene is left open where the match is weak. Size tells how often a clone was seen (once, few, many) or the class of an expanded clone, and some rows leave it out.

abundance: NA; d_gene: TRBD2; v_gene: TRBV6-5; j_gene: TRBJ2-7; CDR3nt: TGTGCCAGCACCCCCGGGGGGGCCTACGAGCAGTACTTC; CDR3aa: CASTPGGAYEQYF
abundance: NA; d_gene: NA; v_gene: TRBV10-2; j_gene: TRBJ2-7; CDR3nt: TGCGCCAGCAGTGAGTCGAAGGGTGCCCTACTCTACGAGCAGTACTTC; CDR3aa: CASSESKGALLYEQYF
abundance: once; d_gene: NA; v_gene: TRBV18; j_gene: TRBJ1-4; CDR3nt: TGTGCCAGCTCACCCGGAAACACGGAGGAAAAACTGTTTTTT; CDR3aa: CASSPGNTEEKLFF
abundance: NA; d_gene: NA; v_gene: TRBV28; j_gene: TRBJ2-7; CDR3nt: TGTGCCAGCAGTCTAAACGGGGCCCATCACGAGCAGTACTTC; CDR3aa: CASSLNGAHHEQYF
abundance: NA; d_gene: TRBD1; v_gene: TRBV6-4; j_gene: TRBJ2-7; CDR3nt: TGTGCCAGCACCTCCCGGGACAGATACTCCTACGAGCAGTACTTC; CDR3aa: CASTSRDRYSYEQYF
abundance: NA; d_gene: NA; v_gene: TRBV12-5; j_gene: TRBJ1-2; CDR3nt: TGTGCTAGTGGTTTGGGGGGAAAGGACAACAAGATAGGAGTCTATGGCTACACCTTC; CDR3aa: CASGLGGKDNKIGVYGYTF
abundance: NA; d_gene: NA; v_gene: TRBV9; j_gene: TRBJ2-1; CDR3nt: TGTGCCAGCAGCGTAGATCCAGGGGGGAATGAGCAGTTCTTC; CDR3aa: CASSVDPGGNEQFF
abundance: NA; d_gene: NA; v_gene: TRBV5-8; j_gene: TRBJ1-3; CDR3nt: TGTGCCAGCAGCTTGGCACACAGAACGGACACCATATATTTT; CDR3aa: CASSLAHRTDTIYF
abundance: NA; d_gene: TRBD1; v_gene: TRBV6-5; j_gene: TRBJ1-5; CDR3nt: TGTGCCAGCAGCTCGGGACAGGGAGTGGGTCAGCCCCAGCATTTT; CDR3aa: CASSSGQGVGQPQHF
abundance: NA; d_gene: NA; v_gene: TRBV27; j_gene: TRBJ2-7; CDR3nt: TGTGCCAGCCGTAAAGGTGGGGGAATCTACGAGCAGTACTTC; CDR3aa: CASRKGGGIYEQYF
abundance: NA; d_gene: NA; v_gene: TRBV6-5; j_gene: TRBJ1-6; CDR3nt: TGTGCCAGCAGTTATGTTGGGTATAATTCACCCCTCCACTTT; CDR3aa: CASSYVGYNSPLHF
abundance: NA; d_gene: TRBD1; v_gene: TRBV6-6; j_gene: TRBJ2-3; CDR3nt: TGTGCCAGCAGTCGGGACAGGGGAATAGATACGCAGTATTTT; CDR3aa: CASSRDRGIDTQYF
abundance: NA; d_gene: TRBD2; v_gene: TRBV27; j_gene: TRBJ2-3; CDR3nt: TGTGCCAGCAGTCCCAAAGCGGGAGGGCGAGATACGCAGTATTTT; CDR3aa: CASSPKAGGRDTQYF
abundance: NA; d_gene: NA; v_gene: TRBV5-1; j_gene: TRBJ2-7; CDR3nt: TGCGCCAGCAGCCATACTGGTGGCGAGCAGTACTTC; CDR3aa: CASSHTGGEQYF
abundance: NA; d_gene: TRBD2; v_gene: TRBV11-2; j_gene: TRBJ2-3; CDR3nt: TGTGCCAGCAGCGGGACTAGCGGGGGTTTATTTACGCAGTATTTT; CDR3aa: CASSGTSGGLFTQYF
abundance: NA; d_gene: NA; v_gene: TRBV12-5; j_gene: TRBJ2-7; CDR3nt: TGTGCTAGTGGTTTGTCGGTAGGAAACTACGAGCAGTACTTC; CDR3aa: CASGLSVGNYEQYF
abundance: NA; d_gene: NA; v_gene: TRBV5-1; j_gene: TRBJ2-5; CDR3nt: TGCGCCAGCAGCTTGTTAGCAGGAGGAAACCAAGAGACCCAGTACTTC; CDR3aa: CASSLLAGGNQETQYF
abundance: NA; d_gene: NA; v_gene: TRBV5-1; j_gene: TRBJ1-4; CDR3nt: TGCGCCAGCAGCTTGGGGGGAAGACAGTTTAATGAAAAACTGTTTTTT; CDR3aa: CASSLGGRQFNEKLFF
abundance: NA; d_gene: TRBD2; v_gene: TRBV10-3; j_gene: TRBJ2-7; CDR3nt: TGTGCCATCAGCTCAGGGGGGACTAGCGGGAACTTC; CDR3aa: CAISSGGTSGNF
abundance: NA; d_gene: NA; v_gene: TRBV6-6; j_gene: TRBJ1-5; CDR3nt: TGTGCCAGCAGTTATTTAGGGCAGGGCAATCAGCCCCAGCATTTT; CDR3aa: CASSYLGQGNQPQHF
abundance: NA; d_gene: TRBD2; v_gene: TRBV30; j_gene: TRBJ2-1; CDR3nt: TGTGCCTGGAGCGCCGGGACTAGCGTGGGCAATGAGCAGTTCTTC; CDR3aa: CAWSAGTSVGNEQFF
abundance: NA; d_gene: TRBD1; v_gene: TRBV4-3; j_gene: TRBJ2-2; CDR3nt: TGCGCCAGCAGCCAGGGGACAGGGTGGGCCGGGGAGCTGTTTTTT; CDR3aa: CASSQGTGWAGELFF
abundance: NA; d_gene: TRBD1; v_gene: TRBV29-1; j_gene: TRBJ2-4; CDR3nt: TGCAGCGTTGAAGGGGAACAGGGGGCCCTAGCCAAAAACATTCAGTACTTC; CDR3aa: CSVEGEQGALAKNIQYF
abundance: NA; d_gene: TRBD2; v_gene: TRBV10-3; j_gene: TRBJ2-1; CDR3nt: TGTGCCATCAGTGGAAGGCTAGCGGGGGAGGGAAGAAATGAGCAGTTCTTC; CDR3aa: CAISGRLAGEGRNEQFF
abundance: NA; d_gene: NA; v_gene: TRBV19; j_gene: TRBJ2-7; CDR3nt: TGTGCCAGTAGTATTCCGAACGGTGGGGGGAGGATGTACGAGCAGTACTTC; CDR3aa: CASSIPNGGGRMYEQYF
abundance: NA; d_gene: NA; v_gene: TRBV2; j_gene: TRBJ2-3; CDR3nt: TGTGCCAGCAGTGAAAGGATTGCAGATACGCAGTATTTT; CDR3aa: CASSERIADTQYF
abundance: NA; d_gene: NA; v_gene: TRBV5-6; j_gene: TRBJ2-1; CDR3nt: TGTGCCAGCAGCTTGGATGAGTTGGTTAGATACAATGAGCAGTTCTTC; CDR3aa: CASSLDELVRYNEQFF
abundance: NA; d_gene: NA; v_gene: TRBV18; j_gene: TRBJ2-7; CDR3nt: TGTGCCAGCTCACGGGACGGTAAGGGCTACGAGCAGTACTTC; CDR3aa: CASSRDGKGYEQYF
abundance: NA; d_gene: NA; v_gene: TRBV6-1; j_gene: TRBJ2-7; CDR3nt: TGTGCCAGCTATCAGTGGACCCCTTACGAGCAGTACTTC; CDR3aa: CASYQWTPYEQYF
abundance: NA; d_gene: NA; v_gene: TRBV7-5; j_gene: TRBJ2-2; CDR3nt: TGTGCCAGAGTGCTAGCGACTAACACCGGGGAGCTGTTTTTT; CDR3aa: CARVLATNTGELFF
abundance: NA; d_gene: NA; v_gene: TRBV19; j_gene: TRBJ1-1; CDR3nt: TGTGCCAGTAGTCCATCTGGTAGAGCTGGCACTGAAGCTTTCTTT; CDR3aa: CASSPSGRAGTEAFF
abundance: NA; d_gene: TRBD1; v_gene: TRBV6-5; j_gene: TRBJ1-6; CDR3nt: TGTGCCAGCAGCTACGGGGTGGGGGGACAGGGGTCACCCCTCCACTTT; CDR3aa: CASSYGVGGQGSPLHF
abundance: NA; d_gene: NA; v_gene: TRBV18; j_gene: TRBJ1-1; CDR3nt: TGTGCCAGCTCACCACTAACAGGTAGGACTGAAGCTTTCTTT; CDR3aa: CASSPLTGRTEAFF
abundance: NA; d_gene: NA; v_gene: TRBV5-5; j_gene: TRBJ1-5; CDR3nt: TGTGCCAGCAGCTTGGGTCTCGGGGGCAGGGCACATCAGCCCCAGCATTTT; CDR3aa: CASSLGLGGRAHQPQHF
abundance: NA; d_gene: NA; v_gene: TRBV28; j_gene: TRBJ1-5; CDR3nt: TGTGCCAGCAGTTTACAATACAATCAGCCCCAGCATTTT; CDR3aa: CASSLQYNQPQHF
abundance: NA; d_gene: NA; v_gene: TRBV29-1; j_gene: TRBJ1-2; CDR3nt: TGCAGCGTTGATCGTGCGGCAGCCGCTATCTCTAACTATGGCTACACCTTC; CDR3aa: CSVDRAAAAISNYGYTF
abundance: NA; d_gene: NA; v_gene: TRBV6-6; j_gene: TRBJ2-5; CDR3nt: TGTGCCAGCAGTTACTCGAAGGGGACCCAGTACTTC; CDR3aa: CASSYSKGTQYF
abundance: NA; d_gene: NA; v_gene: TRBV5-1; j_gene: TRBJ2-7; CDR3nt: TGCGCCAGCAGCTTGGAGACAGGGAGGAGCTACGAGCAGTACTTC; CDR3aa: CASSLETGRSYEQYF
abundance: NA; d_gene: NA; v_gene: TRBV21-1; j_gene: TRBJ1-3; CDR3nt: TGTGCCAGCAGCAAAGATGGTAACAGGGGGAAAACTGGAAACACCATATATTTT; CDR3aa: CASSKDGNRGKTGNTIYF
abundance: once; d_gene: TRBD2; v_gene: TRBV28; j_gene: TRBJ2-3; CDR3nt: TGTGCCAGCAGCGGGGGGGCGATAGATACGCAGTATTTT; CDR3aa: CASSGGAIDTQYF
abundance: NA; d_gene: NA; v_gene: TRBV18; j_gene: TRBJ1-1; CDR3nt: TGTGCCAGCTCACCAGGGTTGAACACTGAAGCTTTCTTT; CDR3aa: CASSPGLNTEAFF